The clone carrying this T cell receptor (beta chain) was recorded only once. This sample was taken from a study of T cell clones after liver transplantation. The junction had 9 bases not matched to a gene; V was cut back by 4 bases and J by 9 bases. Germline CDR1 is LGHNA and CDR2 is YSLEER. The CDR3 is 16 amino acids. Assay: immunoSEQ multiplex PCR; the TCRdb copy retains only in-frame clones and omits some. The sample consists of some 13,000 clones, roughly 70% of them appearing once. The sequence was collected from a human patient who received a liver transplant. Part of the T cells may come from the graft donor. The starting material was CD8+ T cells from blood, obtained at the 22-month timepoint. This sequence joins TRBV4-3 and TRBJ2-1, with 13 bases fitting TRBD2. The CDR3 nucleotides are TGCGCCAGCAGCCGTGACGGACTAGCGGGGGTTATTGAGCAGTTCTTC. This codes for CASSRDGLAGVIEQFF.